This T cell receptor (beta chain) was profiled in a study of blood T cell repertoires in COVID-19. Study at large: Researchers got acute and convalescent COVID-19 samples from the United States, Italy and Spain. T cells, B-cell-depleted T cells, or PBMCs provided the cDNA or gDNA that served as material.

Germline CDR1 is SGHNT and CDR2 is YYREEE (reference sequence). V dropped 1 base and J dropped 3 bases, with 11 bases sitting between them. The CDR3 is 14 amino acids. Study processing details: Counts of nucleated cells, estimated from reference gene primer amplification, were obtained. The data were produced by immunoSEQ multiplex PCR, yet TCRdb's version contains in-frame clones alone and is incomplete. The D gene and trimming were derived from the DNA, and the V and J assignments and clone size from that table. In the table there are about 250,000 clones, 70% to 85% of which are singletons. Those enrolled in Seattle joined during active infection and were followed longitudinally afterward.

The TCR was taken from a human donor with COVID-19, enrolled during active disease. The donor label of this sample is uncertain. Specimen: peripheral blood. This sequence joins TRBV5-4 and TRBJ2-7; a weak D match, TRBD2 (5 bases). CDR3 protein: CASSLSGGGYEQYF. The CDR3 DNA is TGTGCCAGCAGCTTGTCCGGCGGAGGCTACGAGCAGTACTTC.